This passage covers 25 T cell receptor beta chains from one sample sequenced in a study of early T cells in non-severe SARS-CoV-2 infection. Via MiXCR, TCRdb re-called the 5' RACE reads, giving one row per CDR3 protein. The repertoire holds fewer than 100,000 distinct CDR3 sequences, with 5% to 7% as singletons. Sequencing was performed on whole blood. The receptors were sampled from an adult who was a healthcare worker with PCR-confirmed SARS-CoV-2 infection or an uninfected control (not recorded which).

The sample holds a few counts of this clonotype. The chain links TRBV5-1 to TRBJ2-2; 8 bases are a match to TRBD1. V lost 0 bases to trimming and J lost 6 bases; unmatched junction nucleotides: 4. CDR3 length: 15 residues. Germline loops: CDR1 SGHRS, CDR2 YFSETQ. CDR3 sequence reads: CASSLGQGKAGELFF. DNA for the CDR3: TGCGCCAGCAGCTTGGGACAGGGGAAGGCCGGGGAGCTGTTTTTT.

The rearrangement links TRBV24-1 to TRBJ2-5; D not certain. Germline V CDR1 and CDR2: KGHDR, SFDVKD. The V and J ends lost 0 bases and 4 bases respectively, with 8 bases between them. This CDR3 is built from 14 residues. The CDR3 bases are TGTGCCACCAGTGATTTGTCAGGCCCAGAGACCCAGTACTTC. It is translated as CATSDLSGPETQYF.

In its sample, this clonotype was seen a few times. V gene TRBV4-2 combines with J gene TRBJ1-1, with unresolved D. V was pared by 2 bases and J by 6 bases, with 10 bases between. Germline lookup yields CDR1 LGHNA and CDR2 YNFKEQ. This CDR3 spans 13 amino acids. CDR3 sequence: CASSQFVGSEAFF. The CDR3 DNA is TGTGCCAGCAGCCAATTCGTGGGATCTGAAGCTTTCTTT.

This clonotype was observed a few times. The gene calls are TRBV5-1 and TRBJ2-7; D is unclear. CDR3 length: 14 residues. CDR1 is SGHRS and CDR2 is YFSETQ in the germline V gene. The ends were cut back, 1 base at V and 6 bases at J, with 14 bases in the middle. CDR3: CASSLTSPNFEQYF. CDR3 nucleotide sequence: TGCGCCAGCAGCTTGACCAGTCCAAATTTCGAGCAGTACTTC.

This clonotype was counted at least ten times. This chain uses TRBV7-2 with TRBJ2-1; D ambiguous. The CDR3 length is 15 residues. Trimming took 5 bases from V and 5 from J, leaving 16 bases between them. Germline CDR1 SGHTA, CDR2 FQGNSA. CDR3 amino acids: CASSRRLSADNEQFF. The CDR3 region has the DNA TGTGCCAGCAGCCGTCGCCTATCAGCCGACAATGAGCAGTTCTTC.

This clonotype occurred many times. The chain joins TRBV12-3 or TRBV12-4 to TRBJ2-7; tentatively, D is TRBD1 or TRBD2 (5 bases each). With 0 bases removed from V and 3 bases from J, the gap between germline ends came to 6 bases. The CDR3 is 13 amino acids. The CDR3 spells CASSLAGGYEQYF. The CDR3 region has the DNA TGTGCCAGCAGTTTAGCTGGGGGCTACGAGCAGTACTTC.

This clonotype occurred many times. This chain joins TRBV4-2 and TRBJ2-1; possible D gene TRBD1, 6 bases. The CDR3 loop spans 16 amino acids. V was clipped by 0 bases and J by 6 bases, with 15 bases between them. Germline-derived CDR1 and CDR2 are LGHNA and YNFKEQ. Written as DNA, the CDR3 is TGTGCCAGCAGCCAAGAGGGCAGGGGAAATCCCAATGAGCAGTTCTTC. Encoded protein: CASSQEGRGNPNEQFF.

The chain employs TRBV3-1 and TRBJ1-6; 7 nucleotides match TRBD1. Trimming took 4 bases from V and 10 from J; bases not matched to a gene: 10. Germline CDR1 reads LGHDT; CDR2 reads YNNKEL (reference sequence). The CDR3 is made up of 15 amino acids. The CDR3 sequence: CASSPTDRAGSPLHF. The CDR3 nucleotides are TGTGCCAGCAGCCCGACCGACAGGGCTGGCTCACCCCTCCACTTT.

The V and J genes are TRBV2 and TRBJ2-7; a weak D match, TRBD2 (5 bases). CDR3 length equals 13 residues. V was cut by 2 bases and J by 3 bases, with 8 bases left in between. The germline gives CDR1 SNHLY, CDR2 FYNNEI. The CDR3 sequence is CASSEFRGYEQYF. The CDR3 DNA sequence: TGTGCCAGCAGTGAATTCCGGGGCTACGAGCAGTACTTC.

This clonotype was counted many times. The gene calls are TRBV20-1 and TRBJ1-5, with D possibly being TRBD1 (5 bases). The CDR3 length is 15 residues. CDR1 and CDR2 from the germline V gene are DFQATT and SNEGSKA (reference sequence). V was cut by 4 bases and J by 3 bases, with 16 bases left in between. CDR3 region: CSATTPGRDNQPQHF. The CDR3, as DNA: TGCAGTGCTACCACCCCGGGACGAGACAATCAGCCCCAGCATTTT.

This clonotype was recorded a few times. The chain links TRBV12-3 or TRBV12-4 to TRBJ2-7; D call uncertain. Deletions cut 2 bases from V and 3 bases from J, with 8 bases between. The CDR3 contains 13 residues. DNA for the CDR3: TGTGCCAGCAGTTTAAGGGCCTACTACGAGCAGTACTTC. This codes for CASSLRAYYEQYF.

This clonotype was found many times. The chain is built from TRBV5-1 and TRBJ2-2; D possibly corresponds to TRBD1 (5 bases). V was cut by 4 bases and J by 5 bases, with 15 bases left in between. Germline CDR1 SGHRS, CDR2 YFSETQ. This CDR3 is built from 15 residues. CDR3 region: CASSLFAGNTGELFF. CDR3 bases: TGCGCCAGCAGCCTCTTTGCAGGGAATACCGGGGAGCTGTTTTTT.

Many counts were recorded for this clonotype. The chain carries TRBV6-2 or TRBV6-3 and TRBJ2-7; D perhaps matches TRBD2 (6 bases). V lost 1 base, J lost 7 bases, and 14 bases lay in between. The CDR3 is made up of 14 amino acids. Germline V gene data show CDR1 as MNHEY and CDR2 as SVGEGT. The CDR3 nucleotides are TGTGCCAGCAGTTACTTTGGCGGGATTGGGGAGCAGTACTTC. Translated, it gives CASSYFGGIGEQYF.

V and J are TRBV14 and TRBJ2-2; no clear D. This CDR3 has 15 residues. Trimming removed 1 base at V and 5 bases at J, with 11 bases between. The V gene's germline CDR1 is SGHDN and CDR2 FVKESK. In DNA form, the CDR3 reads TGTGCCAGCAGCCAAGCCCGGCAGACAACCGGGGAGCTGTTTTTT. It yields the protein CASSQARQTTGELFF.

This clonotype was detected only a few times. The chain is built from TRBV9 and TRBJ2-7, with D possibly TRBD1 on 5 matching bases. The germline V and J ends were trimmed by 0 bases and 2 bases, with 12 bases remaining between them. Germline V gene lookup returns CDR1 SGDLS and CDR2 YYNGEE. This CDR3 has 15 amino acids. CDR3 sequence (DNA): TGTGCCAGCAGCGTAGGGGTAGACAGAACCTACGAGCAGTACTTC. Its protein is CASSVGVDRTYEQYF.

This clonotype has a handful of counts. The chain combines TRBV6-6 with TRBJ2-5; 8 bases match TRBD1. Germline CDR1 reads MNHNY; CDR2 reads SVGAGI (reference sequence). The CDR3 spans 16 residues. V shed 9 bases and J 4 bases; nucleotides not matched to a gene: 16. CDR3 in amino acids: CASRRTGQGATETQYF. The CDR3 coding sequence is TGTGCCAGTAGACGAACGGGGCAGGGGGCGACAGAGACCCAGTACTTC.

In regard to this clonotype: A much bigger clone sits one base away, suggesting this may be a read error. The chain combines TRBV2 with TRBJ2-7; the D is unclear. The CDR3 is 12 amino acids. Per germline, CDR1 SNHLY and CDR2 FYNNEI. V lost 3 bases, J lost 2 bases, and 5 bases lay in between. The CDR3 nucleotides are TGTGCCAGCAGTGACACCCCCTACGAGCAGTACTTC. Protein sequence: CASSDTPYEQYF.

This clonotype has a handful of counts. The V call is TRBV11-2, the J call TRBJ2-7; possibly TRBD1 or TRBD2 for D (5 bases each). The CDR3 is made up of 16 amino acids. Germline V gene sequence: CDR1 SGHAT, CDR2 FQNNGV. V was shortened by 1 base and J by 0 bases, with 13 bases between the two germline ends. The CDR3 reads CASSLVVSGTSYEQYF. The CDR3 DNA reads as TGTGCCAGCAGCTTAGTTGTCTCGGGGACCTCCTACGAGCAGTACTTC.

The table lists this clonotype with many counts. The chain employs TRBV7-2 and TRBJ1-1, with D hard to call. CDR3 size: 12 residues. V was clipped by 1 base and J by 8 bases, with 8 bases between them. The V gene's germline CDR1 is SGHTA and CDR2 FQGNSA. This chain's CDR3 is CASSLGVQEAFF. The CDR3 region has the DNA TGTGCCAGCAGCTTAGGGGTCCAGGAAGCTTTCTTT.

This clonotype was picked up many times. The chain employs TRBV5-1 and TRBJ1-6, with D perhaps matching TRBD1 (6 bases). The V gene's germline CDR1 is SGHRS and CDR2 YFSETQ. V dropped 7 bases and J dropped 8 bases, with 19 bases sitting between them. The length of the CDR3 is 15 residues. The CDR3 protein is CASRSRTEIYSPLHF. The CDR3 DNA follows: TGCGCCAGCCGATCGCGGACAGAGATATATTCACCCCTCCACTTT.

With regard to this clonotype: A read error is possible here, since a much larger clone lies one base away. The V call is TRBV28, the J call TRBJ2-5; no definite D call. The CDR3 covers 14 residues. Per the germline V gene, CDR1 is MDHEN and CDR2 is SYDVKM. CDR3 amino acids: CASSFPVTREIQYF. The CDR3 region has the DNA TGTGCCAGCAGTTTCCCCGTGACGCGAGAGATCCAGTACTTC.

For the CDR3, the DNA is TGTGCCAGCAGCTTTAGCGGGAGTACCTACGAGCAGTACTTC. Its translation is CASSFSGSTYEQYF. The chain combines TRBV7-2 with TRBJ2-7, with 9 bases fitting TRBD2. After removal of 3 bases from V and 2 bases from J, the junction contained 2 bases not matched to a gene. The CDR3 is 14 amino acids. Germline loops: CDR1 SGHTA, CDR2 FQGNSA.

The chain links TRBV12-3 or TRBV12-4 to TRBJ1-5; D gene uncertain. This CDR3 spans 15 amino acids. Trimming removed 3 bases at V and 0 bases at J, with 9 bases between. The CDR3 loop reads CASSFTSNSNQPQHF. CDR3 sequence (DNA): TGTGCCAGCAGTTTCACCTCCAATAGCAATCAGCCCCAGCATTTT.

This clonotype was observed at least ten times. The gene calls are TRBV7-9 and TRBJ2-2; 12 nucleotides agree with TRBD2. J was trimmed by 7 bases and V by 3 bases; bases with no gene match: 3. Germline V lookup: CDR1 SEHNR, CDR2 FQNEAQ (reference sequence). The CDR3 consists of 15 residues. The CDR3 protein is CASSLGTSGRGELFF. The CDR3 DNA reads TGTGCCAGCAGCTTGGGGACTAGCGGGCGCGGGGAGCTGTTTTTT.

In its sample, this clonotype was seen many times. The genes are TRBV12-3 or TRBV12-4 and TRBJ2-3; D gene unclear. The V and J ends lost 2 bases and 0 bases respectively, with 9 bases between them. CDR3 length: 15 residues. In DNA form, the CDR3 reads TGTGCCAGCAGTTTACGTACGGTTAGCACAGATACGCAGTATTTT. Its translation is CASSLRTVSTDTQYF.